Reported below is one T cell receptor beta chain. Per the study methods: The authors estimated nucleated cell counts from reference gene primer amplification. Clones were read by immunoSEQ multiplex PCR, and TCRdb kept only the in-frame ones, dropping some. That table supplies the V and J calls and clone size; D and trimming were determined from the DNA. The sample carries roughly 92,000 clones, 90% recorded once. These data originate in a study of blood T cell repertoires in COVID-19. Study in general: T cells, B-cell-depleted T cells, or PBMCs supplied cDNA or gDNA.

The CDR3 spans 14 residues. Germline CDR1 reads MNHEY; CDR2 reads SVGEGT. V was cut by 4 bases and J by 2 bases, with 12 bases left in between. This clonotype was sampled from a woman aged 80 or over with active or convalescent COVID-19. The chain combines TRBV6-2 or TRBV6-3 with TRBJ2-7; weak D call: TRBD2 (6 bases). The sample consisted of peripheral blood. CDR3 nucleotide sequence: TGTGCCAGCAGTTCGGGCGGGACCGCCTACGAGCAGTACTTC. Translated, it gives CASSSGGTAYEQYF.